The 2 T cell receptor beta chains below all came from one sample that was sequenced in a study of blood T cells in healthy people across ages. Alongside a J-beta primer mix, a sample-barcoded 5' primer served in a second PCR lasting about 6 to 11 cycles. TCRdb re-derived calls from the 5' RACE reads in MiXCR, one entry per CDR3 protein. The sample has 1.6 million or so distinct CDR3 sequences, roughly 32% seen once. Sequenced: blood. The source of these receptors is a young woman in good health.

V usage is TRBV11-1 and J usage is TRBJ2-6; perhaps TRBD1 as D (6 bases). Germline CDR1 and CDR2: SGHAT and FQDESV (reference sequence). Trimming removed 5 bases at V and 0 bases at J, with 14 bases between. The CDR3 length is 17 residues. The CDR3: CASSETGFISGANVLTF. CDR3 DNA: TGTGCCAGCAGCGAAACAGGGTTCATCTCTGGGGCCAACGTCCTGACTTTC.

This chain links TRBV6-5 with TRBJ2-1; 14 bases are shared with TRBD2. The CDR3 length is 15 residues. V shed 6 bases and J 7 bases; nucleotides not matched to a gene: 5. CDR1 and CDR2 (germline): MNHEY, SVGAGI. CDR3 region: CASSRLAGGQNEQFF. As DNA, the CDR3 is TGTGCCAGCAGCAGACTAGCGGGAGGGCAGAATGAGCAGTTCTTC.